This record covers a single T cell receptor beta chain. The germline V and J ends were trimmed by 1 base and 1 base, with 4 bases remaining between them. Germline CDR1 reads LNHDA; CDR2 reads SQIVND (reference sequence). CDR3 length: 13 residues. The data were taken from a study of T cell changes during pregnancy in multiple sclerosis. Using immunoSEQ multiplex PCR, the repertoire was profiled, and TCRdb retains in-frame clones only, with some absent. The sample has some 100,000 clones, around 93% seen once. The gene calls are TRBV19 and TRBJ1-1; no clear D. The clonotype originates from a female donor with multiple sclerosis, enrolled in a pregnancy study. The sample was peripheral blood, taken before pregnancy. The CDR3 DNA reads as TGTGCCAGTAGTATAGGGAGGAACACTGAAGCTTTCTTT. Translating gives CASSIGRNTEAFF.